This T cell receptor beta chain stems from a study of shared clonotypes between healthy human individuals. General study points: Apart from blood, nothing was sampled; tissue repertoires likely differ. Rarefaction curves obtained for sorted subsets showed sequencing incomplete despite large depth. Relative to their counterparts shared across all four donors, non-shared clonotypes exhibited diminished generation probabilities.

Concerning this clone itself: Antigen specificity is unknown.

Measured with immunoSEQ multiplex PCR; TCRdb has only the in-frame clones, and not every one. The data show approximately 1.4 million clones, 95% to 99% seen once. Source material: naive CD4+ T cells sorted from blood. Described subset: CD45RA+ positively selected. The clonotype comes from a man aged 30 to 45 in good health.

In DNA, the CDR3 is TGTGCCACCAGCTACCGTCGGGATCAGCCCCAGCATTTT. Amino acid sequence: CATSYRRDQPQHF. The V and J genes are TRBV15 and TRBJ1-5; D is unresolved. Germline V gene sequence: CDR1 LNHNV, CDR2 YYDKDF (reference sequence). CDR3 size: 13 residues. V was clipped by 5 bases and J by 5 bases, with 10 bases between them.